The 21 T cell receptor beta chains reported below all come from one sample, sequenced in a study of T cell responses to AZD1222 COVID-19 vaccine. Using immunoSEQ multiplex PCR, the repertoire was profiled, and TCRdb retains in-frame clones only, with some absent. The table includes around 99,000 clones, 92% detected once. The sequences come from peripheral blood, collected 28 days after the second AZD1222 dose. The source of these receptors is an adult who received the AZD1222 COVID-19 vaccine.

The CDR3 is CASTRDSPWKLFF. In DNA form, the CDR3 reads TGTGCCAGTACCCGGGACAGTCCGTGGAAGCTGTTTTTT. The rearrangement uses TRBV19 and TRBJ1-4, with 7 bases aligning to TRBD1. The length of the CDR3 is 13 residues. Per germline, CDR1 LNHDA and CDR2 SQIVND (reference sequence). Trimming took 7 bases from V and 14 from J; bases not matched to a gene: 13.

In regard to this clone: Mismatch with germline at one junction end may stem from a read error. The chain couples TRBV18 to TRBJ2-7; D possibly corresponds to TRBD2 (6 bases). The germline gives CDR1 KGHSH, CDR2 LQKENI. The CDR3 is made up of 13 amino acids. CDR3 region: CASSPRAGYEQSF. DNA for the CDR3: TGTGCCAGCTCACCACGAGCGGGCTACGAGCAGTCCTTC. Based on the CDR3 plus reference TRBV18 and TRBJ2-7, the full variable domain is NAGVMQNPRHLVRRRGQEARLRCSPMKGHSHVYWYRQLPEEGLKFMVYLQKENIIDESGMPKERFSAEFPKEGPSILRIQQVVRGDSAAYFCASSPRAGYEQSFGPGTRLTVT.

The chain couples TRBV29-1 to TRBJ2-7; D is uncertain. V was cut by 4 bases and J by 4 bases, with 17 bases left in between. Germline-derived CDR1 and CDR2 are SQVTM and ANQGSEA. This CDR3 region has 14 residues. CDR3 residues: CSVVFLLGPYEQYF. The CDR3 DNA follows: TGCAGCGTTGTCTTTCTGCTAGGACCTTACGAGCAGTACTTC.

The CDR3 loop reads CASSSQTSGNLKDYNEQFF. The CDR3 DNA reads as TGTGCCAGCAGTTCCCAGACTAGCGGGAATTTAAAGGACTACAATGAGCAGTTCTTC. The J gene is TRBJ2-1, the V gene TRBV6-2 or TRBV6-3; TRBD2 matches 11 bases. The CDR3 is 19 amino acids. CDR1 is MNHEY and CDR2 is SVGEGT in the germline V gene. Trimming took 4 bases from V and 3 from J; bases not matched to a gene: 14.

The chain uses TRBV18 and TRBJ1-2, with a weak D call TRBD1 (5 bases). The CDR3 is 14 residues long. Germline CDR1 KGHSH, CDR2 LQKENI. Trimming shortened V by 3 bases and J by 5 bases, and 13 bases separated the two germline ends. CDR3: CASSPDRVPYGYTF. In DNA, the CDR3 is TGTGCCAGCTCACCTGACAGAGTACCTTATGGCTACACCTTC.

This chain joins TRBV3-1 (or the pseudogene TRBV3-2) and TRBJ2-5; 11 bases fit TRBD2. The CDR3 contains 17 residues. The germline V gene encodes CDR1 LGHDT and CDR2 YNNKEL (reference sequence). The junction had 14 bases not matched to a gene; V was cut back by 4 bases and J by 7 bases. CDR3 in amino acids: CASSLQGTSGRIGTQYF. CDR3 nucleotide sequence: TGTGCCAGCAGCCTTCAAGGGACTAGCGGTAGGATTGGGACCCAGTACTTC.

A few counts support this clone. The rearrangement uses TRBV5-1 and TRBJ2-5; 14 nucleotides line up with TRBD2. This CDR3 spans 15 amino acids. Germline CDR1 is SGHRS and CDR2 is YFSETQ. The junction had 4 bases not matched to a gene; V was cut back by 5 bases and J by 4 bases. The CDR3 loop reads CASRPGLAGVETQYF. CDR3 sequence (DNA): TGCGCCAGCAGACCGGGACTAGCGGGAGTAGAGACCCAGTACTTC.

The CDR3 DNA reads as TGTGCCAGCAGCCAAGATTGGGACAGGCTACCTAGCACAGATACGCAGTATTTT. Protein product: CASSQDWDRLPSTDTQYF. This chain connects TRBV4-2 to TRBJ2-3; 8 bases are a match to TRBD1. Germline assignment: CDR1 LGHNA and CDR2 YNFKEQ. Trimming took 0 bases from V and 0 from J; bases not matched to a gene: 8. The CDR3 runs 18 residues.

This clone showed up just once. The chain is built from TRBV7-2 and TRBJ1-6; a possible D gene is TRBD1 (6 bases). Germline-derived CDR1 and CDR2 are SGHTA and FQGNSA. V was cut by 5 bases and J by 6 bases, with 14 bases left in between. The CDR3 covers 15 residues. In nucleotides, the CDR3 is TGTGCCAGCAGCCGCTCGGGGGCTTCTAATTCACCCCTCCACTTT. Translating it yields CASSRSGASNSPLHF.

The chain uses TRBV3-1 (or the pseudogene TRBV3-2) and TRBJ1-1; no definite D call. This CDR3 is 11 amino acids long. Germline lookup yields CDR1 LGHDT and CDR2 YNNKEL (reference sequence). V lost 8 bases to trimming and J lost 8 bases, with 12 bases between them. The CDR3 spells CASGTAREAFF. The CDR3 nucleotides read TGTGCCAGCGGTACGGCTAGGGAAGCTTTCTTT.

The chain uses TRBV10-3 and TRBJ2-7, with a possible D match to TRBD2 (6 bases). Germline V gives CDR1 ENHRY, CDR2 SYGVKD. The CDR3 totals 16 residues. V was clipped by 6 bases and J by 6 bases, with 24 bases between them. The CDR3 DNA reads TGTGCCATCAGAGGTGGCTTGACAGCGGGCTCCGGCGAGCAGTACTTC. Its translation is CAIRGGLTAGSGEQYF.

The V call is TRBV9, the J call TRBJ2-2; D remains ambiguous. The length of the CDR3 is 14 residues. Germline-derived CDR1 and CDR2 are SGDLS and YYNGEE. The V gene lost 0 bases and the J gene lost 8 bases, with 11 bases spanning the gap. For the CDR3, the DNA is TGTGCCAGCAGCGTAGGTCTCGCTATGGGGGAGCTGTTTTTT. Translation: CASSVGLAMGELFF.

The V call is TRBV3-1 (or the pseudogene TRBV3-2), the J call TRBJ2-1; 7 bases map to TRBD2. This CDR3 comprises 16 residues. The J segment lost 4 bases and the V segment lost 0 bases, leaving 6 bases of the junction unmatched. The germline gives CDR1 LGHDT, CDR2 YNNKEL (reference sequence). CDR3 nucleotides: TGTGCCAGCAGCCAAGATGTGACTAGCAGTTACAATGAGCAGTTCTTC. Translated, it gives CASSQDVTSSYNEQFF.

The chain joins TRBV5-6 to TRBJ1-2; TRBD1 matches at 7 bases. Germline assignment: CDR1 SGHDT and CDR2 YYEEEE. The junction had 8 bases not matched to a gene; V was cut back by 5 bases and J by 4 bases. The CDR3 extends over 14 amino acids. The CDR3 DNA sequence: TGTGCCAGCAGGAGTGGGACAGCCGTCTATGGCTACACCTTC. Its translation: CASRSGTAVYGYTF.

The chain recombines TRBV6-6 with TRBJ2-2; TRBD1 matches 7 bases. V was clipped by 2 bases and J by 3 bases; unmatched bases: 6. CDR1 MNHNY and CDR2 SVGAGI come from the germline V gene (reference sequence). This CDR3 contains 16 residues. The CDR3 here is CASSYRGRVDTGELFF. In DNA, the CDR3 is TGTGCCAGCAGTTACAGGGGGCGGGTGGACACCGGGGAGCTGTTTTTT.

The chain has TRBV6-6 and TRBJ1-4, with a weak D call TRBD1 (5 bases). The CDR3 has 14 residues. V was cut by 2 bases and J by 11 bases, with 15 bases left in between. Germline assignment: CDR1 MNHNY and CDR2 SVGAGI (reference sequence). In DNA, the CDR3 is TGTGCCAGCAGTTACACAGGCCTAAGAGAGAAACTGTTTTTT. Residues: CASSYTGLREKLFF.

The J gene is TRBJ1-5, the V gene TRBV12-3 or TRBV12-4; D perhaps matches TRBD1 (6 bases). This CDR3 is built from 13 residues. The V end was cut by 4 bases, the J end by 5 bases, with 9 bases between. The CDR3, as DNA: TGTGCCAGCAGTTACCACAGGGATCAGCCCCAGCATTTT. Protein sequence: CASSYHRDQPQHF.

V and J are TRBV6-5 and TRBJ2-7; no firm D call. Between the trimmed V and J ends, which lost 6 bases and 2 bases, there was a span of 11 bases. The CDR3 is 13 amino acids. Germline CDR1 MNHEY, CDR2 SVGAGI. The CDR3 region is CASSSTRTYEQYF. CDR3 nucleotides: TGTGCCAGCAGCAGCACACGGACCTACGAGCAGTACTTC.

The V call is TRBV10-3, the J call TRBJ1-2; 7 nucleotides match TRBD1. This CDR3 is built from 18 residues. After removal of 0 bases from V and 0 bases from J, the junction contained 10 bases not matched to a gene. Germline V gives CDR1 ENHRY, CDR2 SYGVKD. CDR3 nucleotide sequence: TGTGCCATCAGTGAGTCGAAAGGGATGACAGGGACTAACTATGGCTACACCTTC. Residues: CAISESKGMTGTNYGYTF.

With regard to this clone: Other nucleotide sequences in the sample specify the same CDR3. The CDR3 coding sequence is TGTGCCAGCAGCTTAGACGGAAATCAGCCCCAGCATTTT. It encodes CASSLDGNQPQHF. The rearrangement uses TRBV7-2 and TRBJ1-5; D is undetermined. The CDR3 covers 13 residues. CDR1 SGHTA and CDR2 FQGNSA come from the germline V gene. V lost 1 base, J lost 4 bases, and 5 bases lay in between.

The chain couples TRBV25-1 to TRBJ2-2; weak D call: TRBD2 (5 bases). The CDR3 is 15 residues long. V was trimmed by 6 bases and J by 3 bases, leaving 14 bases between them. Looked up from germline, CDR1 is MGHDK and CDR2 is SYGVNS. This CDR3 is CASSPRTGYTGELFF. The CDR3 DNA follows: TGTGCCAGCAGCCCTCGGACGGGGTACACCGGGGAGCTGTTTTTT.